This record looks at one T cell receptor (beta chain) sequence and its context. The protocol was immunoSEQ multiplex PCR, while the TCRdb copy is restricted to in-frame clones and leaves out a portion. The data contain 2 million to 2.5 million clones, 90% to 97% of them singletons. This entry belongs to a study of shared clonotypes between healthy human individuals. Trimming took off 0 bases at V and 6 bases at J, with 6 bases between the two ends. The CDR3 length is 12 residues. Germline V gene sequence: CDR1 SGHDN, CDR2 FVKESK. The chain recombines TRBV14 with TRBJ2-7; D not certain. The sequencing sample was made of naive CD4+ T cells sorted from blood. Specified subset: CD45RA+ positively selected. This TCR was sampled from a young man in good health. The CDR3: CASSQDQGEQYF. The CDR3 DNA reads as TGTGCCAGCAGCCAAGATCAAGGCGAGCAGTACTTC.